This TCR beta chain originates from a study of Ad26.COV2.S vaccination and SARS-CoV-2 variants. General observations from the study: Using TCR breadth and depth analyses may have led to underestimated total T cell responses.

Only in-frame clones appear in the TCRdb table, and some are missing; sequencing was by immunoSEQ multiplex PCR. The sample lists a few hundred thousand clones; 92% were seen once. As to treatment: 15 to 20 received Ad26.COV2.S at low or high dose, single or two shots; several received placebo; per-sample allocation not given. The samples were gathered on day 63 after the first injection of vaccine or placebo. This CDR3 has 11 amino acids. Trimming stripped 1 base from V and 7 bases from J, with 7 bases between. CDR1 and CDR2 from the germline V gene are DFQATT and SNEGSKA (reference sequence). Points on this clone: Its matching antigen is unknown.

The chain couples TRBV20-1 to TRBJ1-1; no firm D call. Sequenced here: peripheral blood, sampled in a trial of Ad26.COV2.S vaccine versus placebo. The clonotype originates from a person between 18 and 60 years old who received the Ad26.COV2.S COVID-19 vaccine or a placebo. The CDR3, as DNA: TGCAGTGCTAGAGTGTTGGGTGAAGCTTTCTTT. This gives the protein CSARVLGEAFF.